The present T cell receptor beta chain was sequenced within a study of shared clonotypes between healthy human individuals. Findings and caveats of the study: Several donors shared roughly 5% of their naive CD4 clonotypes. Larger richness was generally estimated for naive than memory subsets.

For every subset, genomic DNA was evenly distributed across several immunoSEQ plates. Assay: immunoSEQ multiplex PCR; the TCRdb copy retains only in-frame clones and omits some. Found here are 1.4 million or so clones, around 98.5% of them singletons; the top ten hold approximately 0.4%. The CDR3 spans 15 residues. Between the trimmed V and J ends, which lost 7 bases and 3 bases, there was a span of 16 bases. As for this clone: No antigen is known for it.

Material: naive CD4+ T cells sorted from blood. The subset: CD45RA+ positively selected. The TCR originated in a man aged 25 to 40 in good health. The gene calls are TRBV5-3 and TRBJ2-2; possible D gene TRBD2, 6 bases. TRBV5-3 is filed as an ORF, its function uncertain. This CDR3 reads CARGLGSDDTGELFF. The CDR3 nucleotides are TGTGCCAGAGGACTCGGGAGTGATGACACCGGGGAGCTGTTTTTT.